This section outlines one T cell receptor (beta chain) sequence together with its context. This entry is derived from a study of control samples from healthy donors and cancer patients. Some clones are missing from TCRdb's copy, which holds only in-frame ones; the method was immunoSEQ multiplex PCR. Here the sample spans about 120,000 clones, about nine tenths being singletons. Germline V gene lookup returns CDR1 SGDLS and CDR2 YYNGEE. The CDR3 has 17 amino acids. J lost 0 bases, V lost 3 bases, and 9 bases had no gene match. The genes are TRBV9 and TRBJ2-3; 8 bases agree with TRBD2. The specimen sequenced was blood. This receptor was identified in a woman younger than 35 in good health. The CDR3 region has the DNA TGTGCCAGCAGCGCCGTATTTAGCGGGGCGAGCACAGATACGCAGTATTTT. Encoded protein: CASSAVFSGASTDTQYF.